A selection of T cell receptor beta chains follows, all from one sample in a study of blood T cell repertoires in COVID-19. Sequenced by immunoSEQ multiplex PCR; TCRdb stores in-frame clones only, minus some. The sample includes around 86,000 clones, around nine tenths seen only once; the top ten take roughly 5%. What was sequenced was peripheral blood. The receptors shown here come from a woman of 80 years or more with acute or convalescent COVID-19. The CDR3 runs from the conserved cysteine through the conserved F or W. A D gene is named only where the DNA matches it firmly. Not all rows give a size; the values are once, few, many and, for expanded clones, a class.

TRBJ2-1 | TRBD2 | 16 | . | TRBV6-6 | TGTGCCAGCAGTGCCATAGCGGGAGGGTTTGGCAATGAGCAGTTCTTC | CASSAIAGGFGNEQFF
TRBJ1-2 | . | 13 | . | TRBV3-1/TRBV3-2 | TGTGCCAGCACCCGGGGGACTAACTATGGCTACACCTTC | CASTRGTNYGYTF
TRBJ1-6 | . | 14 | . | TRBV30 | TGTGCCTGCCCGGGACACCGATATAATTCACCCCTCCACTTT | CACPGHRYNSPLHF
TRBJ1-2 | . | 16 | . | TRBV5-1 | TGCGCCAGCAGCGGGGGCAGGGAACCACCGGTTCGGGGCTACACCTTC | CASSGGREPPVRGYTF
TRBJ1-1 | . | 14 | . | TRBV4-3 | TGCGCCAGCAGCCAAGATGGGGGGGGAGGAGAAGCTTTCTTT | CASSQDGGGGEAFF
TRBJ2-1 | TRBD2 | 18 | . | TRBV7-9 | TGTGCCAGCAGCTTAAGTTTCCGGCTAGCGGGAATGAGGGATGAGCAGTTCTTC | CASSLSFRLAGMRDEQFF
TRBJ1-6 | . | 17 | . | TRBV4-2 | TGTGCCAGCAGCCAAGGACTCACCGTGACCTCCAATTCACCCCTCCACTTT | CASSQGLTVTSNSPLHF
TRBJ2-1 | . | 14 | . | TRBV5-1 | TGCGCCAGCAGCTTAGCAGGAAACTACAATGAGCAGTTCTTC | CASSLAGNYNEQFF
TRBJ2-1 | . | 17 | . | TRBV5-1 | TGCGCCAGCAGCTTGGATTGGAACCCGAGGTCCTACAATGAGCAGTTCTTC | CASSLDWNPRSYNEQFF
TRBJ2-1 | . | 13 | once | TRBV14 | TGTGCCAGCAGCTACGACATCTACAATGAGCAGTTCTTC | CASSYDIYNEQFF
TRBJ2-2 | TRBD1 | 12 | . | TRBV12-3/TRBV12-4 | TGTGCCAGCAGTTTTTCCCAGGGGGCATTGTTTTTT | CASSFSQGALFF
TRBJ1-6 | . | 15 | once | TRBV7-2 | TGTGCCAGCAGCTTAGCGGCCCAGGTCAATTCACCCCTCCACTTT | CASSLAAQVNSPLHF
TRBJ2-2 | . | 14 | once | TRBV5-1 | TGCGCCAGCAGTTCTGGGGGGGCGGCCGGGGAGCTGTTTTTT | CASSSGGAAGELFF
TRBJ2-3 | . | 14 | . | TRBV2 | TGTGCCACCCGGGGGGGGAGGGGGCCAGATACGCAGTATTTT | CATRGGRGPDTQYF
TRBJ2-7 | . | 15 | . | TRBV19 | TGTGCCAGTAGTATGGTACAGAAGAGCTCCTACGAGCAGTACTTC | CASSMVQKSSYEQYF
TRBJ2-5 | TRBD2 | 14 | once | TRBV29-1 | TGCAGCGTCCACGGGGCCCTGGGGGGGGAGACCCAGTACTTC | CSVHGALGGETQYF
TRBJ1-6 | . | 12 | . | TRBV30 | TGTGCCTGGAACAGAATCTCAGGGTCCCTCCACTTT | CAWNRISGSLHF
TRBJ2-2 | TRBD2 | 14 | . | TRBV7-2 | TGTGCCAGCAGCAGTAGCGGGGAGGCCGGGGAGCTGTTTTTT | CASSSSGEAGELFF
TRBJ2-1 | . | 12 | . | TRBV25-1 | TGTGCCAGCGGTGACCAGTGGAATGAGCAGTTCTTC | CASGDQWNEQFF
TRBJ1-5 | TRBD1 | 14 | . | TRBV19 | TGTGCCAGTACCCTGACAGGGATGGGACAGCCCCAGCATTTT | CASTLTGMGQPQHF
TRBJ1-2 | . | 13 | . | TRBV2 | TGTGCCAGCAGCGTCAGCCAGGCCTATGGCTACACCTTC | CASSVSQAYGYTF
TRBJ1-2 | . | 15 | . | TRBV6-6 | TGTGCCAGCAGTCGGAGGGGGGGGGACCCGACGGGCTACACCTTC | CASSRRGGDPTGYTF
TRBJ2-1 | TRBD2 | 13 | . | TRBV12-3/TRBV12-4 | TGTGCCAGCAGACCGGGACTAGCTGGTGAGCAGTTCTTC | CASRPGLAGEQFF
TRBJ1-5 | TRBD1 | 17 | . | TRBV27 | TGTGCCAGCAGTTCCAACAGGGGGGCGGTATCTTCGCCGCCCCAGCATTTT | CASSSNRGAVSSPPQHF
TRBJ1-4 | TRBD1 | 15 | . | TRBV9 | TGTGCCAGCAGCGCCAGGGACAGGGAGTCCGAAAAACTGTTTTTT | CASSARDRESEKLFF
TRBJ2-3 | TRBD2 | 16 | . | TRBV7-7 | TGTGCTAGCAGCTCGGGACTAGCGGGTCTCACAGATACGCAGTATTTT | CASSSGLAGLTDTQYF
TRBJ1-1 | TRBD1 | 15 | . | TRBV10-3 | TGTGCCATCAGTGCCCGGGGACAGATGAACACTGAAGCTTTCTTT | CAISARGQMNTEAFF
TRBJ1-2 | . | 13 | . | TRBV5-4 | TGTGCCAGCAGCTTGGATGCGATTAATGGCTACACCTTC | CASSLDAINGYTF
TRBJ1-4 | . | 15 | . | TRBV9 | TGTGCCAGCACCAGAACAGGGACAACTAATGAAAAACTGTTTTTT | CASTRTGTTNEKLFF
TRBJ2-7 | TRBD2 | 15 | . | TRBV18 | TGTGCCAGCTCACCGACTAGCGGGAGGGAATACGAGCAGTACTTC | CASSPTSGREYEQYF
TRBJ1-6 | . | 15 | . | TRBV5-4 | TGTGCCAGCAGCTTGGAGAGCTCCTATAATTCACCCCTCCACTTT | CASSLESSYNSPLHF
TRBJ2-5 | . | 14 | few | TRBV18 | TGTGCCAGCTCACCACCGGCAGTAAAAGAGACCCAGTACTTC | CASSPPAVKETQYF
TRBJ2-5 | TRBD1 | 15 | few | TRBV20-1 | TGCAGTGCTAGTGCCTCGGGACAGGGGAAAGAGACCCAGTACTTC | CSASASGQGKETQYF
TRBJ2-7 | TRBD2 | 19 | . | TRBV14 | TGTGCCAGCAGCCAAGTACTAGGACTAGCGGGAGGGCCGCCCTACGAGCAGTACTTC | CASSQVLGLAGGPPYEQYF
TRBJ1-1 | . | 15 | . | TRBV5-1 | TGCGCCAGCAGTTACGGACACCAGGCTAACACTGAAGCTTTCTTT | CASSYGHQANTEAFF
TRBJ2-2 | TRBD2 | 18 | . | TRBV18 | TGTGCCAGCTCATTAGGACTTAGCGGGGGACCGAACACCGGGGAGCTGTTTTTT | CASSLGLSGGPNTGELFF
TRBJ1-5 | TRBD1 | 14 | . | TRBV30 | TGTGCCTGGAGTGTAGGGCAGGGGGGTCAGCCCCAGCATTTT | CAWSVGQGGQPQHF
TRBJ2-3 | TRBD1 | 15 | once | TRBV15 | TGTGCCACCAGCGGACCGGACAGGGGAGAAGATACGCAGTATTTT | CATSGPDRGEDTQYF
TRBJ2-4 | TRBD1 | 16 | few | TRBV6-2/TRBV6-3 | TGTGCCAGCAGTTCCGCGGGACAGGCGCGGTGGTACATTCAGTACTTC | CASSSAGQARWYIQYF
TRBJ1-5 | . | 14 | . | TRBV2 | TGTGCCAGCAGTGACACTTATAGCAATCAGCCCCAGCATTTT | CASSDTYSNQPQHF
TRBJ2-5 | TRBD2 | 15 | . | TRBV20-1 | TGCAGTGCTAGTTCGACTCTAGCGGGAGGAGAGACCCAGTACTTC | CSASSTLAGGETQYF
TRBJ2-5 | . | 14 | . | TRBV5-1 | TGCGCCAGCAGCTTTCAGGGGCGCGGTGAGACCCAGTACTTC | CASSFQGRGETQYF
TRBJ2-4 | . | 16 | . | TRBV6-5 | TGTGCCAGCAGTTACTCCTTCGGGATGGCCAAAAACATTCAGTACTTC | CASSYSFGMAKNIQYF
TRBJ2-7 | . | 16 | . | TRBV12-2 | TGTGCAAGTCGCTCCCCCCGGACAGCTCCTTCCTACGAGCAGTACTTC | CASRSPRTAPSYEQYF
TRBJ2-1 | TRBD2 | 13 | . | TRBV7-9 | TGTGCCAGCAGCGCAAGCGGGGGAAATGAGCAGTTCTTC | CASSASGGNEQFF
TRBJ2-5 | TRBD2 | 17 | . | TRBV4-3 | TGCGCCAGCAGCCAGAGGACTAGCGGGGGGGCCAGGTCGACCCAGTACTTC | CASSQRTSGGARSTQYF
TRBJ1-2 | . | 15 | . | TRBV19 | TGTGCCAGTAGTATGGCAACAGGGACCCACTATGGCTACACCTTC | CASSMATGTHYGYTF
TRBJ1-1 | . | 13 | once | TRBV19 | TGTGCCAGTAGTATCACGGTAAACACTGAAGCTTTCTTT | CASSITVNTEAFF
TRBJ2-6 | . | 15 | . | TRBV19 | TGTGCCAGTAAGACAGGCCACTCTGGGGCCAACGTCCTGACTTTC | CASKTGHSGANVLTF
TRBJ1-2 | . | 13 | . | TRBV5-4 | TGTGCCAGCAGCTTGAACGGGGGGCGAGGCTACACCTTC | CASSLNGGRGYTF
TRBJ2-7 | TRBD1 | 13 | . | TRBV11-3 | TGTGCCAGCAGCTTGACAGGGGGAGGCGAGCAGTACTTC | CASSLTGGGEQYF
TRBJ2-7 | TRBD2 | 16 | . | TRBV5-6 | TGTGCCAGCAGCTTGGCGGGACTAGCCTACAGCTACGAGCAGTACTTC | CASSLAGLAYSYEQYF
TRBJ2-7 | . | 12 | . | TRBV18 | TGTGCCAGCTCACCTAACGGGGACGAGCAGTACTTC | CASSPNGDEQYF
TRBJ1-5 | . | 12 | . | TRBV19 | TGTGCCAGCGACAGCCTCAATCAGCCCCAGCATTTT | CASDSLNQPQHF
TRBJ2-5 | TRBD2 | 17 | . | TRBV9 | TGTGCCAGCAGCGTAAAGGCTAGCGGGGGGGCTCAGGAGACCCAGTACTTC | CASSVKASGGAQETQYF
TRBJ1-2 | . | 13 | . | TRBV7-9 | TGTGCCAGCAGCCTCTCCGGACTGGATGGCTACACCTTC | CASSLSGLDGYTF
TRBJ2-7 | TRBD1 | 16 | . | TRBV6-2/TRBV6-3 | TGTGCCAGCAGTTACGGGGACAGGGGCCTTTTCTACGAGCAGTACTTC | CASSYGDRGLFYEQYF
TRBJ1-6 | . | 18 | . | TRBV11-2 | TGTGCCAGCAGCTTAGATCTGGGGGCGCGTTCCTATAATTCACCCCTCCACTTT | CASSLDLGARSYNSPLHF